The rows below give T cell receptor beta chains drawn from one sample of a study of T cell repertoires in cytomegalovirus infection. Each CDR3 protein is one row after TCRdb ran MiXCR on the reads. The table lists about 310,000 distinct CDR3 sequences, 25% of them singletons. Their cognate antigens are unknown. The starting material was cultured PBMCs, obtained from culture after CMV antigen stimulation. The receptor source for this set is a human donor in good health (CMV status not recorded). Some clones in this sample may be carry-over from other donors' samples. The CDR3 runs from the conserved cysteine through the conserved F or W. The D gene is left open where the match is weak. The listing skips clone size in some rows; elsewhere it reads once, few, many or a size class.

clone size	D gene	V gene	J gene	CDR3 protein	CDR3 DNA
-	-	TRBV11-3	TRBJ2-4	CASSLGIGDRSLEYF	TGTGCCAGCAGCTTAGGGATTGGGGACCGCAGTCTTGAGTACTTC
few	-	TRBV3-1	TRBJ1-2	CASRKEGTNYGYTF	TGTGCCAGCAGAAAGGAAGGGACTAACTATGGCTACACCTTC
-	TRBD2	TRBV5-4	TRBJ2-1	CASSEGGLDSYNEQFF	TGTGCCAGCAGTGAGGGGGGACTAGACTCCTACAATGAGCAGTTCTTC
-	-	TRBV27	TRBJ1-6	CASSFAGPGSYNSPLHF	TGTGCCAGCAGTTTCGCAGGGCCAGGGTCCTATAATTCACCCCTCCACTTT
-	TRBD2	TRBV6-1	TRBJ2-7	CASSTLAGGGEQYF	TGTGCCAGCAGTACCTTAGCGGGAGGCGGCGAGCAGTACTTC
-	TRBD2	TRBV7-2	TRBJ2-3	CASSSREGTDTQYF	TGTGCCAGCAGCTCGAGGGAGGGTACAGATACGCAGTATTTT
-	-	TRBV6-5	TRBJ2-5	CASSPGHLQETQYF	TGTGCCAGCAGCCCGGGACACCTCCAAGAGACCCAGTACTTC
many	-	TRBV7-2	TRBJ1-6	CASSLAAVNSPLHF	TGTGCCAGCAGCTTAGCGGCGGTCAATTCACCCCTCCACTTT
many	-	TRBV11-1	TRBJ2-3	CASSLARGRNTDTQYF	TGTGCCAGCAGCTTAGCCCGAGGGAGGAACACAGATACGCAGTATTTT
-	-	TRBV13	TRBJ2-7	CASSSPSARDNEQYF	TGTGCCAGCAGCTCACCGTCCGCCAGGGACAACGAGCAGTACTTC
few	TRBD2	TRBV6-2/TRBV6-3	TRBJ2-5	CASTHGTSGSIGETQYF	TGTGCCAGCACCCACGGCACTAGCGGGAGTATCGGGGAGACCCAGTACTTC
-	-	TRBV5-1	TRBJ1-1	CASSAGRVNTEAFF	TGCGCCAGCAGCGCTGGACGGGTGAACACTGAAGCTTTCTTT
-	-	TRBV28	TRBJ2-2	CASRRGRGRGELFF	TGTGCCAGCAGAAGAGGGCGAGGGAGGGGGGAGCTGTTTTTT
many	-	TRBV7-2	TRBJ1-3	CASSLLGRSGNTIYF	TGTGCCAGCAGCTTACTGGGTCGCTCTGGAAACACCATATATTTT
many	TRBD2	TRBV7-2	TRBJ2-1	CASRPRSGRGRNEQFF	TGTGCCAGCAGACCCCGTAGCGGGAGGGGAAGGAATGAGCAGTTCTTC
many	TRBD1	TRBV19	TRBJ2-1	CASTQGQGVWDEQFF	TGTGCCAGTACCCAGGGACAGGGGGTATGGGATGAGCAGTTCTTC
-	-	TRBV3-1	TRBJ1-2	CASSQDGLRGYTF	TGTGCCAGCAGCCAAGACGGGTTACGAGGCTACACCTTC
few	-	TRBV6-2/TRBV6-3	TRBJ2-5	CASRHRHRVSETQYF	TGTGCCAGCAGACACCGCCACAGGGTCTCGGAGACCCAGTACTTC
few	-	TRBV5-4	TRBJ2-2	CASSLDGTRELFF	TGTGCCAGCAGCTTGGACGGGACCCGGGAGCTGTTTTTT
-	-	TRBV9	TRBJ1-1	CASSPTRGRKNTEAFF	TGTGCCAGCAGCCCCACGAGGGGGAGGAAGAACACTGAAGCTTTCTTT
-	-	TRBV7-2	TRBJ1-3	CASSSRVPLSGNTIYF	TGTGCCAGCAGCTCCAGGGTACCCCTATCTGGAAACACCATATATTTT
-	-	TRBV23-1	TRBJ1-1	CASSTLWRLDGAFF	TGCGCCAGCAGCACCCTCTGGCGGCTCGATGGAGCTTTCTTT
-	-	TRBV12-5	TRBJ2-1	CASGLEGTEQFF	TGTGCTAGTGGTTTGGAGGGGACAGAGCAGTTCTTC
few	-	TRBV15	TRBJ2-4	CATSRDRENIQYF	TGTGCCACCAGCAGAGATAGGGAAAACATTCAGTACTTC
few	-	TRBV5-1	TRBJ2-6	CASSLDVSGANVLTF	TGCGCCAGCAGCTTGGACGTCTCTGGGGCCAACGTCCTGACTTTC